Included here is one T cell receptor (beta chain) sequence, with context. What it recognizes is unknown. Deep-level settings were used for running the assay. Only in-frame clones appear in the TCRdb table, and some are missing; sequencing was by immunoSEQ multiplex PCR. The data contain roughly 2.4 million clones, approximately 96% of them singletons. The data originate from a study of shared clonotypes between healthy human individuals. As for the study in general: Donor ages ranged 18 to 49 years: a couple of women, a few men.

Study-level results: Larger estimated richness was generally seen in naive subsets than in memory subsets. Generation probabilities of non-shared clonotypes were lower (relative to those shared by all four donors).

Germline V CDR1 and CDR2: LGHNA, YSLEER. The length of the CDR3 is 14 residues. Trimming left V 1 base short and J 4 bases short, with 10 bases between. This clonotype originated in a man aged 18 to 35 in good health. The rearrangement joins TRBV4-3 to TRBJ1-2, with D maybe TRBD1 (5 bases). Sequencing was done on a sample of naive CD4+ T cells sorted from blood. Subset in this sample: CD45RA+ positively selected. The chain's CDR3 is CASSQGRGSYGYTF. CDR3 DNA: TGCGCCAGCAGCCAAGGGCGGGGCAGCTATGGCTACACCTTC.